A single sample gave rise to the 18 T cell receptor beta chains below, sequenced in a study of human T cells and chemical hapten exposure. Each CDR3 protein gets one entry after TCRdb re-called the RACE reads with MiXCR. The sample comprises approximately 110,000 distinct CDR3 sequences, around 34% of which are singletons, and about 2.9% rests with the top ten. Described time point: patch test 3, about 24 weeks after DPC sensitization. The treatment denotes: therapeutic diphenylcyclopropenone sensitization with weekly scalp DPC. The sequences come from whole blood, collected in connection with sensitization to the hapten diphenylcyclopropenone (DPC). These receptors were collected from a man aged 40-50 years with alopecia areata. Some clones in this sample may be carry-over from other donors' samples.

The chain recombines TRBV20-1 with TRBJ1-5, with unresolved D. The germline V gene has CDR1 DFQATT and CDR2 SNEGSKA (reference sequence). The V end was cut by 3 bases, the J end by 3 bases, with 9 bases between. This CDR3 comprises 13 residues. The DNA of the CDR3 is TGCAGTGCTAGTGGGTCAGCCAATCAGCCCCAGCATTTT. This gives the protein CSASGSANQPQHF.

This clonotype was seen a handful of times. The chain combines TRBV27 with TRBJ2-3; tentatively, D is TRBD2 (5 bases). The CDR3 length is 15 residues. Germline CDR1 reads MNHEY; CDR2 reads SMNVEV (reference sequence). The V and J ends lost 3 bases and 1 base respectively, with 11 bases between them. The CDR3 nucleotides read TGTGCCAGCAGTTTTGGGAGTCGGGGCACAGATACGCAGTATTTT. Translating gives CASSFGSRGTDTQYF.

The table lists this clonotype with a few counts. The chain recombines TRBV6-6 with TRBJ2-7; the match to TRBD1 covers 8 bases. The V gene end was trimmed by 1 base and the J gene end by 6 bases; junction bases not matched to a gene: 8. Germline loops: CDR1 MNHNY, CDR2 SVGAGI (reference sequence). The CDR3 loop spans 15 amino acids. Here the CDR3 reads CASSYLGGTGPEQYV. CDR3 DNA sequence: TGTGCCAGCAGTTACTTAGGCGGGACAGGCCCCGAGCAGTACGTC.

The chain recombines TRBV20-1 with TRBJ2-3; a weak D match, TRBD2 (5 bases). The germline gives CDR1 DFQATT, CDR2 SNEGSKA (reference sequence). V lost 0 bases and J lost 2, with 9 bases in between. This CDR3 has 14 amino acids. CDR3 in DNA: TGCAGTGCTAGAGATCCTAGCCTCACAGATACGCAGTATTTT. Its protein product is CSARDPSLTDTQYF.

This clonotype has more than one count but fewer than ten. The chain recombines TRBV5-6 with TRBJ2-3; D is unclear. The CDR3 covers 14 residues. Germline CDR1 SGHDT, CDR2 YYEEEE. The ends were cut back, 6 bases at V and 0 bases at J, with 11 bases in the middle. The CDR3 here is CASTLYASTDTQYF. CDR3 DNA sequence: TGTGCCAGCACTCTGTATGCGAGCACAGATACGCAGTATTTT.

V and J are TRBV24-1 and TRBJ2-6, with D uncertain. This CDR3 has 18 amino acids. Per the germline V gene, CDR1 is KGHDR and CDR2 is SFDVKD. Between the trimmed V and J ends, which lost 3 bases and 0 bases, there was a span of 14 bases. In DNA, the CDR3 is TGTGCCACCAGTGATCTCGCTAAGGGAAACTCTGGGGCCAACGTCCTGACTTTC. Translating gives CATSDLAKGNSGANVLTF.

The V call is TRBV7-9, the J call TRBJ1-1, with D perhaps matching TRBD1 (5 bases). CDR3 size: 15 residues. V was pared by 1 base and J by 4 bases, with 13 bases between. CDR1 is SEHNR, CDR2 FQNEAQ, per germline (reference sequence). The DNA for the CDR3 is TGTGCCAGCAGCTTAGTAGGGGCTGGACTCACTGAAGCTTTCTTT. Protein: CASSLVGAGLTEAFF.

This chain joins TRBV6-1 and TRBJ2-7; D is perhaps TRBD2 (5 bases). Germline assignment: CDR1 MNHNS and CDR2 SASEGT. V was clipped by 0 bases and J by 3 bases, with 6 bases between them. This CDR3 is built from 13 residues. The CDR3 sequence: CASSEAEDYEQYV. DNA of the CDR3: TGTGCCAGCAGTGAAGCGGAGGACTACGAGCAGTACGTC.

This clonotype was counted only a few times. The chain employs TRBV15 and TRBJ2-1; 7 bases map to TRBD2. The germline CDR1 and CDR2 sequences are LNHNV and YYDKDF (reference sequence). The CDR3 length is 14 residues. V shed 5 bases, J shed 8 bases, and the junction held 9 bases outside the gene matches. CDR3: CATSGGETSDEQFF. The CDR3 nucleotides are TGTGCCACCAGCGGGGGGGAAACTTCGGATGAGCAGTTCTTC.

The CDR3 sequence: CSVPDRDREGSRDTQYF. CDR3 DNA sequence: TGCAGCGTCCCGGACAGGGATCGGGAGGGCTCGAGAGATACGCAGTATTTT. V and J are TRBV29-1 and TRBJ2-3; D is perhaps TRBD1 or TRBD2 (8 bases each). The length of the CDR3 is 17 residues. Germline-derived CDR1 and CDR2 are SQVTM and ANQGSEA. The V gene lost 6 bases and the J gene lost 5 bases, with 27 bases spanning the gap.

This clonotype was seen more than once but under ten times. The V call is TRBV2, the J call TRBJ2-7; D is perhaps TRBD1 or TRBD2 (6 bases each). This CDR3 spans 15 amino acids. V lost 8 bases and J lost 1, with 18 bases in between. Germline V gives CDR1 SNHLY, CDR2 FYNNEI. This CDR3 is CASGRGGLQSYEQYF. CDR3 nucleotide sequence: TGTGCCAGCGGGAGAGGGGGGCTTCAATCCTACGAGCAGTACTTC.

V gene TRBV4-2 combines with J gene TRBJ2-7; the match to TRBD1 covers 7 bases. Germline CDR1 LGHNA, CDR2 YNFKEQ. The CDR3 has 15 amino acids. Trimming at V came to 1 base and at J to 3 bases, leaving 6 bases not matched to a gene. The CDR3 reads CASSQAGTGVYEQYF. The CDR3 nucleotides are TGTGCCAGCAGCCAAGCTGGCACAGGGGTCTACGAGCAGTACTTC.

This clonotype has a handful of counts. This chain links TRBV12-3 or TRBV12-4 with TRBJ1-6, with TRBD1 matching 11 bases. V lost 4 bases, J lost 10 bases, and 6 bases stayed unmatched. The CDR3 loop spans 15 amino acids. The CDR3 sequence: CASSSSGTGGSPLHF. The CDR3 DNA follows: TGTGCCAGCAGTTCCTCGGGGACAGGGGGATCACCCCTCCACTTT.

The chain couples TRBV20-1 to TRBJ2-5; TRBD2 agrees at 11 bases. Losses at the gene ends were 6 bases for V and 5 bases for J; bases not matched to a gene: 8. The CDR3 has 14 residues. Germline assignment: CDR1 DFQATT and CDR2 SNEGSKA (reference sequence). CDR3 DNA sequence: TGCAGTGCGCCCTTAGCGGGAGGGCCGGAGACCCAGTACTTC. Protein product: CSAPLAGGPETQYF.

The chain employs TRBV29-1 and TRBJ2-1, with D hard to call. Trimming cost V 4 bases and J 6 bases, with 13 bases left between them. Per the germline V gene, CDR1 is SQVTM and CDR2 is ANQGSEA. The CDR3 has 13 residues. CDR3 amino acids: CSVVYSFVNEQFF. The CDR3 DNA follows: TGCAGCGTTGTGTATAGTTTTGTCAATGAGCAGTTCTTC.

This clonotype was observed once. The V and J genes are TRBV6-6 and TRBJ2-4; possible D gene TRBD1, 7 bases. The V gene's germline CDR1 is MNHNY and CDR2 SVGAGI (reference sequence). The length of the CDR3 is 17 residues. Trimming took 4 bases from V and 0 from J, leaving 16 bases between them. The CDR3 is CASSSSQGGIAKNIQYF. The DNA of the CDR3 is TGTGCCAGCAGTTCGTCTCAGGGGGGCATAGCCAAAAACATTCAGTACTTC.

This clonotype showed up just once. This rearrangement joins TRBV28 to TRBJ2-1, with 10 positions matching TRBD2. The CDR3 length is 17 residues. CDR1 is MDHEN, CDR2 SYDVKM, per germline. The V gene end was trimmed by 6 bases and the J gene end by 3 bases; junction bases not matched to a gene: 11. CDR3 bases: TGTGCCAGCAGCCCCCTTAGCGGGAGGAGCTACTACAATGAGCAGTTCTTC. Translating gives CASSPLSGRSYYNEQFF.

The chain uses TRBV7-6 and TRBJ2-2, with 7 bases matching TRBD2. The germline V gene encodes CDR1 SGHVS and CDR2 FNYEAQ. The junction had 8 bases not matched to a gene; V was cut back by 0 bases and J by 1 base. The CDR3 covers 18 residues. CDR3 sequence reads: CASSLAPASGGNTGELFF. For the CDR3, the DNA is TGTGCCAGCAGCTTAGCCCCGGCTAGCGGAGGGAACACCGGGGAGCTGTTTTTT. Full variable domain (missing parts from reference TRBV7-6 and TRBJ2-2): GAGVSQSPRYKVTKRGQDVALRCDPISGHVSLYWYRQALGQGPEFLTYFNYEAQQDKSGLPNDRFSAERPEGSISTLTIQRTEQRDSAMYRCASSLAPASGGNTGELFFGEGSRLTVL.